This TCR beta chain was observed in a study of blood T cells in healthy people across ages. Worth noting for this clonotype: The antigen remains undetermined.

Ten milliliters was the volume of peripheral blood drawn from each donor. General study findings and limits: Measured against age, TCR beta diversity per million T cells decreased in a roughly linear manner.

The CDR3 sequence is 14 residues long. CDR1 is SGHTA, CDR2 FQGNSA, per germline. V lost 1 base, J lost 6 bases, and 13 bases lay in between. A second PCR, run for roughly 7 to 11 cycles, used a sample-barcoded 5' primer plus a J-beta primer mix. All cDNA molecules were each tagged by a template-switch adaptor with 12 random nucleotides. MiXCR was run by TCRdb on the 5' RACE reads, yielding one entry per CDR3 protein. The sample includes 600,000 to 1,000,000 distinct CDR3 sequences, roughly 50% of them seen just once. Sequencing used blood. The chain recombines TRBV7-2 with TRBJ2-7, with D possibly being TRBD1 or TRBD2 (5 bases each). The TCR sequence derives from a young man in good health. The CDR3 here is CASSLDWGAGEQYF. CDR3 bases: TGTGCCAGCAGCTTAGATTGGGGCGCGGGCGAGCAGTACTTC. The full variable domain, rest sourced from reference TRBV7-2 and TRBJ2-7, is GAGVSQSPSNKVTEKGKDVELRCDPISGHTALYWYRQSLGQGLEFLIYFQGNSAPDKSGLPSDRFSAERTGGSVSTLTIQRTQQEDSAVYLCASSLDWGAGEQYFGPGTRLTVT.